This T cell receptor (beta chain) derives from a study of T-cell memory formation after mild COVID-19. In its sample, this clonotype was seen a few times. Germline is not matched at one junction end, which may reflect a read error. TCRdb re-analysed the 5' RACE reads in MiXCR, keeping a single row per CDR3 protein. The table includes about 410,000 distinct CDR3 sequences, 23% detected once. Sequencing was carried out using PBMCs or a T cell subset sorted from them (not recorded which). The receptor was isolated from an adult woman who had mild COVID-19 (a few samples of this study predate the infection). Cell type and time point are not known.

The CDR3, as DNA: TGTGCCAGCAGGGGACATCTCTCCTACAATTCACCCCTCCACTTT. It translates to CASRGHLSYNSPLHF. V usage is TRBV12-3 or TRBV12-4 and J usage is TRBJ1-6; a possible D gene is TRBD1 (6 bases). The CDR3 is 15 residues long.